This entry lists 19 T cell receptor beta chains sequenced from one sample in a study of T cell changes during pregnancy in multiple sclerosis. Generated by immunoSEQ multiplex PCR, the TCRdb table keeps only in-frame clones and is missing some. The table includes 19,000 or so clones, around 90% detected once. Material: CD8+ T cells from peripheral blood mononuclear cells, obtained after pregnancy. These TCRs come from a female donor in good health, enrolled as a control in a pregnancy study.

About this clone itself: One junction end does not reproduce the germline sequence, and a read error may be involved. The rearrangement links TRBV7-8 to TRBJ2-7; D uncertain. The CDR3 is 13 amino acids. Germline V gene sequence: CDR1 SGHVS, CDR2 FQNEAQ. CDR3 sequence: CASSLPGPGERYF. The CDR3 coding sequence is TGTGCCAGCAGCTTACCCGGCCCCGGAGAGCGGTACTTC.

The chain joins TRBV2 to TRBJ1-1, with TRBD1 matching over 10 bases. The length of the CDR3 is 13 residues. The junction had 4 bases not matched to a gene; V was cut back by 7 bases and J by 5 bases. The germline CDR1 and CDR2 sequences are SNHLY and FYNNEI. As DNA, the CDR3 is TGTGCCAGCATGGGACAGGGGTGGACTGAAGCTTTCTTT. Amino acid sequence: CASMGQGWTEAFF.

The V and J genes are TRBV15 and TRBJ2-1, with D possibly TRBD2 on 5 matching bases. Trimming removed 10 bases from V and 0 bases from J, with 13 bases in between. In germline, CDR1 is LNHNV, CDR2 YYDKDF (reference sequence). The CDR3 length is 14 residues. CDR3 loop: CAIRQGSSYNEQFF. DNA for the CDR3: TGTGCCATCCGCCAAGGGAGCTCCTACAATGAGCAGTTCTTC.

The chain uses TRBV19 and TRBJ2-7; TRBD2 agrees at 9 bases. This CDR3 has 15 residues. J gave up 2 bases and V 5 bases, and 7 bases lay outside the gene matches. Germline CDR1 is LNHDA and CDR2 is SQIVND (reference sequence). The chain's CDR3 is CASSAGGTVTYEQYF. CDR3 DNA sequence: TGTGCCAGTAGTGCGGGGGGGACTGTCACCTACGAGCAGTACTTC.

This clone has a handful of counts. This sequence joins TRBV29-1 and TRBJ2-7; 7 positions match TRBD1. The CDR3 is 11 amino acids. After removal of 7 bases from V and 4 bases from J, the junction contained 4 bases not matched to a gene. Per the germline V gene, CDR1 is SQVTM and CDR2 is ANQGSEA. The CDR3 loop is CSGATGYEQYF. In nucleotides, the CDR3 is TGCAGCGGGGCGACAGGGTACGAGCAGTACTTC.

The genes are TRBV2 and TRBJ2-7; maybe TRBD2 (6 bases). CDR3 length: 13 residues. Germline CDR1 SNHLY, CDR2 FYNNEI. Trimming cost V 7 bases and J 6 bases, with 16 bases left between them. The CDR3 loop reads CASTGGEAIEQYF. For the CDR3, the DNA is TGTGCCAGCACAGGAGGGGAGGCGATCGAGCAGTACTTC.

CDR3 sequence (DNA): TGTGCCAGCAGCTTAGGGGGAGCTCCGAGCTCAGAGACCCAGTACTTC. It is translated as CASSLGGAPSSETQYF. The chain couples TRBV11-2 to TRBJ2-5; tentatively, D is TRBD2 (5 bases). CDR3 length equals 16 residues. V was cut by 1 base and J by 4 bases, with 16 bases left in between. The V gene's germline CDR1 is SGHAT and CDR2 FQNNGV.

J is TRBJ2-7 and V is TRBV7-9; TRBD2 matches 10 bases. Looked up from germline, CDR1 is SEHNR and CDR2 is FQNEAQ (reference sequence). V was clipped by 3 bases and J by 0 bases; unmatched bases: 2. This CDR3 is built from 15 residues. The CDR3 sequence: CASSFLAGGSYEQYF. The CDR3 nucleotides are TGTGCCAGCAGCTTTTTAGCGGGGGGCTCCTACGAGCAGTACTTC.

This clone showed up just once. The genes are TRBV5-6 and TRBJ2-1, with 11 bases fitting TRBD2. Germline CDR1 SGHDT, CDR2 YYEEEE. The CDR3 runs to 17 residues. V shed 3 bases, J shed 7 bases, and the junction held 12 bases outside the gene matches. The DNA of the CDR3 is TGTGCCAGCAGCTACCTGACTAGCGGGGAAAGGAGGAATGAGCAGTTCTTC. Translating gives CASSYLTSGERRNEQFF.

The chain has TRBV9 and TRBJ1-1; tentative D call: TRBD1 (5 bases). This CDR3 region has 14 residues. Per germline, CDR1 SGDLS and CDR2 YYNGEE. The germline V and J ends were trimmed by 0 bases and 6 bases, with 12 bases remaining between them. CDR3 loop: CASSVVDRAPEAFF. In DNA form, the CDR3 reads TGTGCCAGCAGCGTAGTAGACAGAGCCCCTGAAGCTTTCTTT.

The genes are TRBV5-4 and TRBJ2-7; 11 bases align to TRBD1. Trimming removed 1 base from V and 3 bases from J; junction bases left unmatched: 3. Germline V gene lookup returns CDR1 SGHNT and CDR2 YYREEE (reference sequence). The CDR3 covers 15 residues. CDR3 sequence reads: CASSLRTGGFYEQYF. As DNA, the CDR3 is TGTGCCAGCAGCTTGAGGACAGGGGGCTTCTACGAGCAGTACTTC.

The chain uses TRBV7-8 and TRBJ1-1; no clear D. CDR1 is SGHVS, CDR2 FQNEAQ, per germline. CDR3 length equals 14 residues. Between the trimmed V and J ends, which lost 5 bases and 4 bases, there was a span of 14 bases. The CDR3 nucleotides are TGTGCCAGCAGCCTACTGCGGGTTATCACTGAAGCTTTCTTT. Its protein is CASSLLRVITEAFF.

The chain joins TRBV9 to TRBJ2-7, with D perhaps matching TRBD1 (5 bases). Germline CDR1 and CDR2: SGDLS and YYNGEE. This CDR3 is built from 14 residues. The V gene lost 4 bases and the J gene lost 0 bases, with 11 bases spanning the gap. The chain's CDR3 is CASSPGLSSYEQYF. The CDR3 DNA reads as TGTGCCAGCAGCCCAGGGTTAAGCTCCTACGAGCAGTACTTC.

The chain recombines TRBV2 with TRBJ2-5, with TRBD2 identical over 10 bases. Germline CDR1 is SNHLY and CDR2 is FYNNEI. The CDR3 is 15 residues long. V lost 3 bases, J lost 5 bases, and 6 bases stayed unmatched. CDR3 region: CASSDSAGGRETQYF. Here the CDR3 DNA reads TGTGCCAGCAGTGATTCAGCGGGAGGGCGGGAGACCCAGTACTTC.

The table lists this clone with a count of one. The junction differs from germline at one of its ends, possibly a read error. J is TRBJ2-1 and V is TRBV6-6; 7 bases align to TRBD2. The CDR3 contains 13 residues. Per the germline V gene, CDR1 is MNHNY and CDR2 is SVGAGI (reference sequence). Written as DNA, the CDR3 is TGTGCCAGCAGTTACTCAACTAGCGTTGAGCGGTTCTTC. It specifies CASSYSTSVERFF.

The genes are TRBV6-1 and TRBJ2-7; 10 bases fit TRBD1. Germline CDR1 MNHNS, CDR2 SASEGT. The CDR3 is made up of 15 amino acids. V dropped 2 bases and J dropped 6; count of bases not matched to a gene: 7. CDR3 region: CASSEWDRGGREQYF. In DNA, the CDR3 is TGTGCCAGCAGTGAATGGGACAGGGGAGGTCGCGAGCAGTACTTC.

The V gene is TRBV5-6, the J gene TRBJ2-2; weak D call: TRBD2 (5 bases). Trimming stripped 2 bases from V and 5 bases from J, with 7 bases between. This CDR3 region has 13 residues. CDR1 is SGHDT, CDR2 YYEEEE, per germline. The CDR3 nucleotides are TGTGCCAGCAGCTTTACTAGGACCGGGGAGCTGTTTTTT. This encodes CASSFTRTGELFF.

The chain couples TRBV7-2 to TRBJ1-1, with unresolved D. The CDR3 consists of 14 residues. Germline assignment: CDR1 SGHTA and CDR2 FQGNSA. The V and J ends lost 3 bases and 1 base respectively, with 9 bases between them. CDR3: CASSFWPGNTEAFF. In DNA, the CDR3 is TGTGCCAGCAGCTTCTGGCCAGGGAACACTGAAGCTTTCTTT. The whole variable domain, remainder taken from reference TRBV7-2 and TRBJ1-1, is GAGVSQSPSNKVTEKGKDVELRCDPISGHTALYWYRQSLGQGLEFLIYFQGNSAPDKSGLPSDRFSAERTGGSVSTLTIQRTQQEDSAVYLCASSFWPGNTEAFFGQGTRLTVV.

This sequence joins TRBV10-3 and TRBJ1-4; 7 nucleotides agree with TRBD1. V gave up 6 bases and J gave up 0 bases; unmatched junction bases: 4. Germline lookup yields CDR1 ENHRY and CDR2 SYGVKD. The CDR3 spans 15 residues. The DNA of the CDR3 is TGTGCCATCAGACCCGGACAGGCAACTAATGAAAAACTGTTTTTT. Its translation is CAIRPGQATNEKLFF.